This record looks at one TCR beta chain sequence and its context. Its antigen remains unknown. In germline, CDR1 is SEHNR, CDR2 FQNEAQ (reference sequence). CDR3 size: 15 residues. V shed 3 bases and J shed 8 bases, with 16 bases lying between them. The record originates from a study of response to subunit inactivated influenza vaccine. TCRdb passed the RT-PCR reads through MiXCR, listing each CDR3 protein once. The table has over 750,000 distinct CDR3 sequences, 21% seen once. Study observations and caveats: Researchers suggested that each seasonal influenza vaccination recruits few new T cells.

The sequence was collected from a man aged 45-65 years who received an inactivated influenza vaccine. V and J are TRBV7-9 and TRBJ1-4; possibly TRBD1 for D (6 bases). Sequencing used PBMCs from blood, obtained approximately 5 days after vaccination. The CDR3: CASSFNHGQGEKLFF. The CDR3 nucleotides read TGTGCCAGCAGCTTTAATCACGGCCAGGGGGAAAAACTGTTTTTT. The variable domain in full, completed from reference TRBV7-9 and TRBJ1-4, reads DTGVSQNPRHKITKRGQNVTFRCDPISEHNRLYWYRQTLGQGPEFLTYFQNEAQLEKSRLLSDRFSAERPKGSFSTLEIQRTEQGDSAMYLCASSFNHGQGEKLFFGSGTQLSVL.